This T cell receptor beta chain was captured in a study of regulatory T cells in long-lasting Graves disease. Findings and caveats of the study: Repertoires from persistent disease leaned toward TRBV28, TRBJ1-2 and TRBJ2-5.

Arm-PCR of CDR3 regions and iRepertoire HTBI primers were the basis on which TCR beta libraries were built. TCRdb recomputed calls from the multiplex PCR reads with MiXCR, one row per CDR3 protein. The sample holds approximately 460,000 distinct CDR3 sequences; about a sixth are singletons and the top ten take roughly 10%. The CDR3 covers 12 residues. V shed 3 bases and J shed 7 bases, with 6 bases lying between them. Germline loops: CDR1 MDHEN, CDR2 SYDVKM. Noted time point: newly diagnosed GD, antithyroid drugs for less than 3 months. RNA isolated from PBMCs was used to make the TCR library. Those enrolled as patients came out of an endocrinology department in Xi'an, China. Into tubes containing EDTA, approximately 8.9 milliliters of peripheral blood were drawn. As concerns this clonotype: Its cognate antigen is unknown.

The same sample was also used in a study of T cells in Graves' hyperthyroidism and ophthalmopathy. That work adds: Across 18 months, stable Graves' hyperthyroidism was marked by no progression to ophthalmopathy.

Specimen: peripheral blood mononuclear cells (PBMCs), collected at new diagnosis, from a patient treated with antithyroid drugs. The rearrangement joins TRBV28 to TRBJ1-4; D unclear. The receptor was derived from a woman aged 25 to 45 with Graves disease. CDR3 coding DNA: TGTGCCAGCAGTTTGTCCTTTGAAAAACTGTTTTTT. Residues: CASSLSFEKLFF.